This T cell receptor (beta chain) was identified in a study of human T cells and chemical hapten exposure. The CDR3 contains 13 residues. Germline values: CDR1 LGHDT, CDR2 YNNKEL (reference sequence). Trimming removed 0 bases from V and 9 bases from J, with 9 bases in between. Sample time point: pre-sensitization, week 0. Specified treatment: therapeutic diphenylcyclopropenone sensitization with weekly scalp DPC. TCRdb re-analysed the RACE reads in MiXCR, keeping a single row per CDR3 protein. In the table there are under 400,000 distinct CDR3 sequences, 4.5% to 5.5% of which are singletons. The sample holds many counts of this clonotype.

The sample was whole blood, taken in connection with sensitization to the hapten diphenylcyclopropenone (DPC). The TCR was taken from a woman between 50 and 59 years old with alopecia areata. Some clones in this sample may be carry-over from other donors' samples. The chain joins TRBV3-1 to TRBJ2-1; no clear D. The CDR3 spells CASSQDAAAEQFF. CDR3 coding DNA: TGTGCCAGCAGCCAAGATGCAGCAGCTGAGCAGTTCTTC.